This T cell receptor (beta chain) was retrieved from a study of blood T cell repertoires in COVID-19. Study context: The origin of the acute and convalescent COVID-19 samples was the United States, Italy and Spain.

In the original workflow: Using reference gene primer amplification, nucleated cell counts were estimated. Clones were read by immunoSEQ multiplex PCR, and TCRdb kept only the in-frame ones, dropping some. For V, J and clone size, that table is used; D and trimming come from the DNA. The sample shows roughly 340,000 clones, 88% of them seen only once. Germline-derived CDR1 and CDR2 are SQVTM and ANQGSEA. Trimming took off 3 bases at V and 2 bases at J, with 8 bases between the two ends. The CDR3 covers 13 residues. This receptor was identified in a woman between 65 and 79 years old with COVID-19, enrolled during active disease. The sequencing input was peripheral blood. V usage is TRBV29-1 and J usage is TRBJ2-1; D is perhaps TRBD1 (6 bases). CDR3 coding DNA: TGCAGCGTTGACAGGGGAACCTACAATGAGCAGTTCTTC. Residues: CSVDRGTYNEQFF.